One T cell receptor (beta chain) is described in this entry. The antigen is undetermined. This entry belongs to a study of shared clonotypes between healthy human individuals. Original analysis: Junction-only sequences without quality scores came from ImmunoSEQ, so filtering differed. Some clones are missing from TCRdb's copy, which holds only in-frame ones; the method was immunoSEQ multiplex PCR. V and J calls and clone size follow that table, whereas D and trimming were derived from the DNA. The sample lists around 550,000 clones; 90% to 96% were seen once. A CD45RA-negative memory subset and a CD45RA+ naive subset were separated from the CD4+ cells. The CDR3 is 15 residues long. The V gene lost 6 bases and the J gene lost 2 bases, with 14 bases spanning the gap. Germline V gene lookup returns CDR1 SGHTA and CDR2 FQGNSA. Study-wide results and limits: About 5% of naive CD4 clonotypes were shared across a few donors.

The chain couples TRBV7-2 to TRBJ2-1, with D maybe TRBD2 (6 bases). What was sequenced was naive CD4+ T cells sorted from blood. Subset indicated: CD45RA+ positively selected. This clonotype was sampled from a woman aged 30 to 39 in good health. The CDR3 nucleotides read TGTGCCAGCAGGAAAGCGGGCGCGACCTACAATGAGCAGTTCTTC. Protein product: CASRKAGATYNEQFF. Drawing the rest from reference TRBV7-2 and TRBJ2-1, the complete variable domain is GAGVSQSPSNKVTEKGKDVELRCDPISGHTALYWYRQSLGQGLEFLIYFQGNSAPDKSGLPSDRFSAERTGGSVSTLTIQRTQQEDSAVYLCASRKAGATYNEQFFGPGTRLTVL.